This TCR beta chain was sequenced during a study of T cells after yellow fever vaccination. The sample holds many counts of this clonotype. CDR1 is MNHNS, CDR2 SASEGT, per germline. CDR3 length equals 14 residues. V was pared by 6 bases and J by 2 bases, with 4 bases of the junction left unmatched. A single record per CDR3 protein comes from TCRdb applying MiXCR to the 5' RACE reads. The sample lists fewer than 350,000 distinct CDR3 sequences, approximately 4.5% occurring once. The sequence derives from a man aged 18 to 30 who received the YFV17D yellow fever vaccine. This chain links TRBV6-1 with TRBJ2-5; TRBD2 matches 9 bases. The input for sequencing was PBMCs, taken 15 days after the yellow fever booster vaccination. The CDR3 sequence: CASRRRGGQETQYF. The CDR3 nucleotides are TGTGCCAGCAGGAGGCGGGGGGGTCAAGAGACCCAGTACTTC.